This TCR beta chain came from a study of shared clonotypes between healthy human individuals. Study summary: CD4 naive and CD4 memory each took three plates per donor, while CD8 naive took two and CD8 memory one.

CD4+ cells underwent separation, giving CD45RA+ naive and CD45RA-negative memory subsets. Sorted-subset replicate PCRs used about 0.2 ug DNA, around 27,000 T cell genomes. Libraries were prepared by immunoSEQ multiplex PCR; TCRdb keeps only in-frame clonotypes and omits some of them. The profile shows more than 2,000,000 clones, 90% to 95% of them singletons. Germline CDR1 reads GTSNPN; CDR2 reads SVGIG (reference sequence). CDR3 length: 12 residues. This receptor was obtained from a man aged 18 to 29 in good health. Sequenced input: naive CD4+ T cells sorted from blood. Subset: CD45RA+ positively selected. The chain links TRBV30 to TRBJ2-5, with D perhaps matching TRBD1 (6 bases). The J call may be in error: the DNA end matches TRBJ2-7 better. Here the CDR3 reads CAWSLRGYEQYF. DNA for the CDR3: TGTGCCTGGAGTCTCAGGGGCTACGAGCAGTACTTC.